The 3 T cell receptor beta chains in this list originate from one sample, sequenced in a study of T cell repertoires in cytomegalovirus infection. TCRdb analysed the reads with MiXCR anew, one entry per CDR3 protein. The sample has around 540,000 distinct CDR3 sequences, 33% seen once. Antigen specificity for these receptors is unknown. The sequences come from cultured PBMCs, collected from culture after CMV antigen stimulation. Source of these receptors: a human donor in good health (CMV status not recorded). Some clones in this sample may be carry-over from other donors' samples.

The chain employs TRBV12-5 and TRBJ2-1; 9 nucleotides agree with TRBD2. CDR1 LGHNT and CDR2 FRNRAP come from the germline V gene. Trimming cost V 0 bases and J 8 bases; bases outside gene matches: 14. The CDR3 runs 18 residues. This CDR3 is CASGLVVEGSGRRHEQFF. For the CDR3, the DNA is TGTGCTAGTGGTTTGGTAGTCGAAGGTAGCGGGAGACGGCATGAGCAGTTCTTC.

The chain is built from TRBV20-1 and TRBJ1-6, with 8 bases that match TRBD1. The CDR3 spans 17 residues. Germline V CDR1 and CDR2: DFQATT, SNEGSKA (reference sequence). Unmatched junction bases numbered 5, after V lost 0 bases and J lost 1 base. DNA of the CDR3: TGCAGTGCTAGAGATCAGACAGGGGAGTCCTATAATTCACCCCTCCACTTT. It translates to CSARDQTGESYNSPLHF.

This clonotype was found a few times. The chain employs TRBV28 and TRBJ2-7, with 7 nucleotides matching TRBD1. The junction had 3 bases not matched to a gene; V was cut back by 3 bases and J by 1 base. The CDR3 runs 14 residues. Germline V gene data show CDR1 as MDHEN and CDR2 as SYDVKM. The CDR3 DNA is TGTGCCAGCAGTTTTACAGGGGTTTCCTACGAGCAGTACTTC. It is translated as CASSFTGVSYEQYF.